Following are 4 T cell receptor beta chains from one sample sequenced in a study of blood T cell repertoires in COVID-19. The method was immunoSEQ multiplex PCR; TCRdb's version includes in-frame clones alone and lacks a portion of them. The data contain about 170,000 clones, approximately 81% of them singletons. The source material was peripheral blood. The receptors shown here come from a human donor with acute or convalescent COVID-19. The donor label of this sample is uncertain.

The J gene is TRBJ2-7, the V gene TRBV7-2, with D hard to call. Trimming stripped 6 bases from V and 3 bases from J, with 6 bases between. The CDR3 contains 11 residues. Germline-derived CDR1 and CDR2 are SGHTA and FQGNSA. The CDR3: CASSFLYEQYF. Here the CDR3 DNA reads TGTGCCAGCAGTTTCCTCTACGAGCAGTACTTC.

The CDR3 loop reads CASSPRDRGRGTEAFF. For the CDR3, the DNA is TGTGCCAGCTCGCCCCGGGACAGGGGGCGTGGGACTGAAGCTTTCTTT. The chain links TRBV18 to TRBJ1-1; the match to TRBD1 covers 12 bases. J lost 5 bases, V lost 6 bases, and 10 bases had no gene match. Germline V gene data show CDR1 as KGHSH and CDR2 as LQKENI. CDR3 length: 16 residues.

V and J are TRBV3-1 (or the pseudogene TRBV3-2) and TRBJ1-4, with D possibly TRBD1 on 5 matching bases. The CDR3 spans 16 residues. Trimming shortened V by 4 bases and J by 7 bases, and 19 bases separated the two germline ends. Germline CDR1 LGHDT, CDR2 YNNKEL (reference sequence). The chain's CDR3 is CASSPAVQGWSEKLFF. Here the CDR3 DNA reads TGTGCCAGCAGCCCGGCTGTCCAGGGTTGGAGTGAAAAACTGTTTTTT.

This sequence joins TRBV5-6 and TRBJ1-5; TRBD1 aligns across 7 bases. Germline V gives CDR1 SGHDT, CDR2 YYEEEE. V lost 4 bases and J lost 0; bases outside the gene matches: 7. The CDR3 has 16 amino acids. CDR3 nucleotide sequence: TGTGCCAGCAGCCGGGGACAGATTTATAGCAATCAGCCCCAGCATTTT. As protein: CASSRGQIYSNQPQHF. The complete variable domain, with remaining parts taken from reference TRBV5-6 and TRBJ1-5, reads DAGVTQSPTHLIKTRGQQVTLRCSPKSGHDTVSWYQQALGQGPQFIFQYYEEEERQRGNFPDRFSGHQFPNYSSELNVNALLLGDSALYLCASSRGQIYSNQPQHFGDGTRLSIL.